These T cell receptor beta chains were read from a single sample in a study of CD8 T cells in ankylosing spondylitis. TCRdb re-analysed the 5' RACE reads in MiXCR, keeping a single row per CDR3 protein. The data contain 180,000 or so distinct CDR3 sequences, 11% of them seen just once; the ten biggest clones take up about 29%. Sequenced sample: blood, either unsorted or a sorted T cell fraction (not recorded which). The receptors were gathered from a male donor with ankylosing spondylitis or in good health (not recorded which). The CDR3 runs from the conserved cysteine through the conserved F or W. Each record gives: CDR3 length, V gene, D gene, clone size, J gene, CDR3 DNA, CDR3 protein. The D gene is left open where the match is weak. Expanded clones are given a class, and other clones once, few, many or no size at all.

15	TRBV25-1	TRBD2	many	TRBJ2-1	TGTGCCAGCAGTGAATTTGCGGGAGTCTACAATGAGCAGTTCTTC	CASSEFAGVYNEQFF
16	TRBV10-3	-	many	TRBJ2-2	TGTGCCATCAGTGAGAGGGACCCTGCGAACACCGGGGAGCTGTTTTTT	CAISERDPANTGELFF
16	TRBV6-1	TRBD2	-	TRBJ2-1	TGTGCCAGCAGGCCATTCGGGACTAGCGGGAGCCATGAGCAGTTCTTC	CASRPFGTSGSHEQFF
14	TRBV20-1	-	many	TRBJ1-2	TGCAGTGTCCTCACCCCCGGGCCTGCCTATGGCTACACCTTC	CSVLTPGPAYGYTF
16	TRBV6-2/TRBV6-3	TRBD2	few	TRBJ2-1	TGTGCCAGCAGTTCGACTAGCGGGGGGGCAGGGAATGAGCAGTTCTTC	CASSSTSGGAGNEQFF
15	TRBV12-3/TRBV12-4	TRBD1	many	TRBJ2-7	TGTGCCAGCAGTCTACCGGGACAGCTAACCTACGAGCAGTACTTC	CASSLPGQLTYEQYF
15	TRBV20-1	TRBD1	-	TRBJ2-7	TGCAGTGCTAGTGCGGCACAGGGGGTCGGCTACGAGCAGTACTTC	CSASAAQGVGYEQYF
15	TRBV11-2	-	few	TRBJ2-1	TGTGCCAGCAGCCCCGACGGACCCTCCTACAATGAGCAGTTCTTC	CASSPDGPSYNEQFF
15	TRBV25-1	-	-	TRBJ1-2	TGTGCCAGCAGTGAATATCCAGAAACGGCTTATGGCTACACCTTC	CASSEYPETAYGYTF
17	TRBV7-8	TRBD2	-	TRBJ2-7	TGTGCCAGCAGCTTCGGACTAGCGGAGCTCCTGGGCTACGAGCAGTACTTC	CASSFGLAELLGYEQYF
14	TRBV12-3/TRBV12-4	TRBD2	many	TRBJ2-1	TGTGCCAGCAGGACTAGCGGGAGAGGGTATGAGCAGTTCTTC	CASRTSGRGYEQFF
14	TRBV3-1	-	many	TRBJ2-7	TGTGCCAGCAGCCACATGACGAGCCCCTACGAGCAGTACTTC	CASSHMTSPYEQYF
16	TRBV28	TRBD2	many	TRBJ2-3	TGTGCCAGCAGTTCTAGCGGGGGCTTGGGGCTAGATACGCAGTATTTT	CASSSSGGLGLDTQYF
16	TRBV12-3/TRBV12-4	TRBD2	many	TRBJ2-4	TGTGCCAGCAGTCCCGGGACTAGCGGAATCAAAAACATTCAGTACTTC	CASSPGTSGIKNIQYF
15	TRBV5-1	TRBD1	-	TRBJ2-1	TGCGCCAGCAGTTACTCTGACAGGGGAGGCGATGAGCAGTTCTTC	CASSYSDRGGDEQFF
13	TRBV18	-	few	TRBJ2-3	TGTGCCAGCTCCGTCAGGAGAGAGAATACGCAGTATTTT	CASSVRRENTQYF
14	TRBV20-1	-	many	TRBJ2-1	TGCAGTGCTCGGGGCCCAGGCTCCTACAATGAGCAGTTCTTC	CSARGPGSYNEQFF
14	TRBV7-6	-	many	TRBJ2-5	TGTGCCAGCAGTCGGGGGGACAATAAAGAGACCCAGTACTTC	CASSRGDNKETQYF
15	TRBV5-1	-	-	TRBJ2-1	TGCGCCAGCAGCTTGGACACGGTATCCTACAATGAGCAGTTCTTC	CASSLDTVSYNEQFF
15	TRBV4-2	-	few	TRBJ1-4	TGTGCCAGCAGCCAGCGGTTCGGGTACGATGAAAAACTGTTTTTT	CASSQRFGYDEKLFF
15	TRBV10-3	-	many	TRBJ2-2	TGTGCCATCAGTGGAGGGCTACGAAACACCGGGGAGCTGTTTTTT	CAISGGLRNTGELFF
16	TRBV5-5	-	-	TRBJ1-1	TGTGCCAGCAGCCCAGTTCTGGGGCGCATGAACACTGAAGCTTTCTTT	CASSPVLGRMNTEAFF
14	TRBV10-3	-	many	TRBJ1-1	TGTGCCATCAGTGAGGCCACAGGATACGCTGAAGCTTTCTTT	CAISEATGYAEAFF
16	TRBV9	TRBD2	-	TRBJ2-2	TGTGCCAGCAGCGTAGGAGCGGGAGCGGGCACCGGGGAGCTGTTTTTT	CASSVGAGAGTGELFF
18	TRBV25-1	TRBD2	few	TRBJ2-3	TGTGCCAGCAGTTCTCCAATTTTAGCGGGGGCTAGCACAGATACGCAGTATTTT	CASSSPILAGASTDTQYF
14	TRBV6-2/TRBV6-3	TRBD2	-	TRBJ2-7	TGTGCCAGCACGAAGGCGGGCGGGGGCTACGAGCAGTACTTC	CASTKAGGGYEQYF
15	TRBV12-3/TRBV12-4	-	few	TRBJ2-5	TGTGCCAGCAGAACCTCAGGGGTCAACCGAGAGACCCAGTACTTC	CASRTSGVNRETQYF
17	TRBV20-1	TRBD1	many	TRBJ2-3	TGCAGTGCTAGAGGGGGATCTGGACAGGGAAGCACAGATACGCAGTATTTT	CSARGGSGQGSTDTQYF
14	TRBV12-3/TRBV12-4	TRBD2	-	TRBJ2-5	TGTGCCAGCACTATTGGCGGGGGGGCAGAGACCCAGTACTTC	CASTIGGGAETQYF
16	TRBV9	TRBD1	many	TRBJ1-4	TGTGCCAGCAGCGCCGGGACAGCCAGCCTTGTTGAAAAACTGTTTTTT	CASSAGTASLVEKLFF
14	TRBV6-1	-	many	TRBJ2-3	TGTGCCAGCAGTGAATTCCAGAGCACAGATACGCAGTATTTT	CASSEFQSTDTQYF
17	TRBV20-1	TRBD2	-	TRBJ2-5	TGCTGTGCTAGAGATGACGGAGCGGGGGGCCGTTTAGAGACCCAGTACTTC	CCARDDGAGGRLETQYF
12	TRBV29-1	TRBD2	many	TRBJ2-7	TGCAGCGTTGCCCGGGGGGTGGACGAGCAGTACTTC	CSVARGVDEQYF
13	TRBV7-9	-	many	TRBJ2-1	TGTGCCAGCAGCTTTGATCTAGCCAATGAGCAGTTCTTC	CASSFDLANEQFF
13	TRBV15	-	many	TRBJ1-1	TGTGCCACCAGCAGAGATCTGGCATCAAAAGCTTTCTTT	CATSRDLASKAFF
16	TRBV5-1	TRBD2	many	TRBJ2-5	TGCGCCAGCAGCTTGGGCCTAGCGGGGAACCAAGAGACCCAGTACTTC	CASSLGLAGNQETQYF
12	TRBV19	-	-	TRBJ2-7	TGTGCCAGTAGTATCCTGACGGGCGAGCAGTACTTC	CASSILTGEQYF
14	TRBV28	TRBD2	many	TRBJ2-7	TGTGCCAGCAATCTGGCTAGCGGGGGGGCGAAGCAGTACTTC	CASNLASGGAKQYF
15	TRBV5-1	-	many	TRBJ2-5	TGCGCCAGCAGCTTGGAGGACGTTCCTTCGGGGACCCAGTACTTC	CASSLEDVPSGTQYF
12	TRBV3-1	-	-	TRBJ2-5	TGTGCCAGCAGCGGCGACGAAGAGACCCAGTACTTC	CASSGDEETQYF
14	TRBV15	-	many	TRBJ2-2	TGTGCCACCAGCCCCCATCGGAACACCGGGGAGCTGTTTTTT	CATSPHRNTGELFF
15	TRBV12-3/TRBV12-4	-	-	TRBJ2-2	TGTGCCAGCAGTTTAGCGGGGGGGCCCCCCGGGGAGCTGTTTTTT	CASSLAGGPPGELFF
14	TRBV20-1	TRBD1	many	TRBJ2-7	TGCAGTGCGGAAGGGGGCCCCACTAGGGACGAGCAGTACTTC	CSAEGGPTRDEQYF
16	TRBV19	-	many	TRBJ1-1	TGTGCCAGTAGTGGGAAGGGGACATCCTCGGGCACTGAAGCTTTCTTT	CASSGKGTSSGTEAFF
13	TRBV24-1	-	once	TRBJ1-2	TGTGCCATCAGTGACCCAGGGAGGTATGGCTACACCTTC	CAISDPGRYGYTF
14	TRBV29-1	-	many	TRBJ2-7	TGCAGCGTTGTTTCCCCTTCGGGCTCCTACGAGCAGTACTTC	CSVVSPSGSYEQYF